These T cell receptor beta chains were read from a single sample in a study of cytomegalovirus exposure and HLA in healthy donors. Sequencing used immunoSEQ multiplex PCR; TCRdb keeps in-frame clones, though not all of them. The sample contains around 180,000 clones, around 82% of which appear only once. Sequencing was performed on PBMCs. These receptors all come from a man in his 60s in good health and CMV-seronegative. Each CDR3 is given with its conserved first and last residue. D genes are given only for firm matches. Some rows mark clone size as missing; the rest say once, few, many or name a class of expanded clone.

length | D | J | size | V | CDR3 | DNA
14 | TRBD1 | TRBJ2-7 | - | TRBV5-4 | CASSNTGGSYEQYF | TGTGCCAGCAGCAACACAGGGGGCTCCTACGAGCAGTACTTC
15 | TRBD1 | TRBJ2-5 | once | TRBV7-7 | CASSLGTGPQETQYF | TGTGCTAGCAGCTTAGGGACAGGGCCCCAAGAGACCCAGTACTTC
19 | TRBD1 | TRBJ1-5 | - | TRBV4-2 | CASSQDPTGFLWRNQPQHF | TGTGCCAGCAGCCAAGATCCGACAGGGTTCCTATGGCGCAATCAGCCCCAGCATTTT
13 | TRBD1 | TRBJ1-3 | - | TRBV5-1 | CASSAGQGGTIYF | TGCGCCAGCAGCGCAGGACAGGGCGGCACCATATATTTT
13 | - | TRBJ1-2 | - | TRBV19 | CASSQDPWEGYTF | TGTGCCAGTAGCCAGGACCCCTGGGAGGGCTACACCTTC
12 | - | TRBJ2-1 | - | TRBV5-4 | CASSLDNNEQFF | TGTGCCAGCAGCTTGGACAACAATGAGCAGTTCTTC
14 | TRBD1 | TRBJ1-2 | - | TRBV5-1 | CASSTGTGRYGYTF | TGCGCCAGCAGCACCGGGACAGGCCGCTATGGCTACACCTTC
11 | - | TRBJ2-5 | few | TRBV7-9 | CASSSKETQYF | TGTGCCAGCAGCTCAAAAGAGACCCAGTACTTC
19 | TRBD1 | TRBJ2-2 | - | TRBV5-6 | CASSLGRRRTGGASGELFF | TGTGCCAGCAGCTTGGGGCGTAGGAGGACAGGGGGCGCGAGCGGGGAGCTGTTTTTT
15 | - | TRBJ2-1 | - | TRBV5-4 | CASSLGQTSYNEQFF | TGTGCCAGCAGCTTGGGGCAGACTTCCTACAATGAGCAGTTCTTC
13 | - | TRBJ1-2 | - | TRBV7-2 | CASSPPTDYGYTF | TGTGCCAGCAGCCCGCCAACGGACTATGGCTACACCTTC
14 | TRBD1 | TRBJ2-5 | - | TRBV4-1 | CASSQEGQGGTQYF | TGCGCCAGCAGCCAAGAGGGACAGGGGGGGACCCAGTACTTC
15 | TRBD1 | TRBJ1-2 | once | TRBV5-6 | CASSLYRGLNYGYTF | TGTGCCAGCAGCTTATACAGGGGGCTGAACTATGGCTACACCTTC
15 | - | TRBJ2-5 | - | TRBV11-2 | CASSLDGRGQETQYF | TGTGCCAGCAGCTTAGATGGTAGGGGACAAGAGACCCAGTACTTC
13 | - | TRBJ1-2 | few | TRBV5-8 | CASSYSIEGDYTF | TGTGCCAGCAGCTACTCGATTGAGGGGGACTACACCTTC
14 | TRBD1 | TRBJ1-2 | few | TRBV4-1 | CASSQEDRGRGYTF | TGCGCCAGCAGCCAAGAGGACAGGGGACGTGGCTACACCTTC
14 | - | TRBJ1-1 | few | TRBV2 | CASSEQGRGTEAFF | TGTGCCAGCAGTGAACAGGGGCGGGGGACTGAAGCTTTCTTT
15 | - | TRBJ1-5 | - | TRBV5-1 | CASSPGDGYGGPQNF | TGCGCCAGCAGCCCGGGGGATGGTTACGGGGGGCCCCAGAATTTT
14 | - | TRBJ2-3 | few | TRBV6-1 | CASSTRTTQDTQYF | TGTGCCAGCAGTACTAGGACTACCCAAGATACGCAGTATTTT
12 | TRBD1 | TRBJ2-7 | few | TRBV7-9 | CASSLSGGEQYF | TGTGCCAGCAGCTTATCAGGGGGCGAGCAGTACTTC